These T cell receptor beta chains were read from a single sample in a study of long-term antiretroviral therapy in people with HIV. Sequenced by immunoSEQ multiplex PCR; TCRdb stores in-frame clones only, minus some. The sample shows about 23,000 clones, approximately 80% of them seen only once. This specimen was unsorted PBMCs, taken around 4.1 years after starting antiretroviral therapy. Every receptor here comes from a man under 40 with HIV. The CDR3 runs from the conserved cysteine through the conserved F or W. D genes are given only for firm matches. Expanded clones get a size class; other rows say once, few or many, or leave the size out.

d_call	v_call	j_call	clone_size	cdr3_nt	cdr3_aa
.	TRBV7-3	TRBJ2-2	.	TGTGCCAGCAGCCCCGCTGGAGGGACAGTGAACACCGGGGAGCTGTTTTTT	CASSPAGGTVNTGELFF
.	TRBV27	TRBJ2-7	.	TGTGCCAGCAGTGCCGGGACTGGATCCTTCGAGCAGTACTTC	CASSAGTGSFEQYF
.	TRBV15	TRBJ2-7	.	TGTGCCACCAGCAGAGATTCGGGGAGCTCCTACGAGCAGTACTTC	CATSRDSGSSYEQYF
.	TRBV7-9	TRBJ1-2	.	TGTGCCAGCAGCTCAGACAGCTATGGCTACACCTTC	CASSSDSYGYTF
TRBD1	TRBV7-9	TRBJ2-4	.	TGTGCCAGCAGCTCCGGGGACAGCAGATATACCAAAAACATTCAGTACTTC	CASSSGDSRYTKNIQYF
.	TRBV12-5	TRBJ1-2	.	TGTGCTAGTGGTTTGGCCCGGGCGGTGCGGGGGGGTTATGGCTACACCTTC	CASGLARAVRGGYGYTF
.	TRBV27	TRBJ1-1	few	TGTGCCAGCAGTGCTCGCGGTTACACTGAAGCTTTCTTT	CASSARGYTEAFF
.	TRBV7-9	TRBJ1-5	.	TGTGCCAGCAGCTTATATCTGAATCAGCCCCAGCATTTT	CASSLYLNQPQHF
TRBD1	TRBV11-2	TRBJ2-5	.	TGTGCCAGCAGCTTAGGAAACCCAGGACAGGGGGAAGAGACCCAGTACTTC	CASSLGNPGQGEETQYF
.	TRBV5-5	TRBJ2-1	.	TGTGCCAGCAGCTTGGGTTTTAGTTTCCATTTCGATGAGCAGTTCTTC	CASSLGFSFHFDEQFF
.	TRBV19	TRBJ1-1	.	TGTGCCAGTGGGGACAAGGAAGGCTCTGAAGCTTTCTTT	CASGDKEGSEAFF
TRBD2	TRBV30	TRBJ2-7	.	TGTGCCTGGAGGGGACTAGCGGGATTAATGGGCGAGCAGTACTTC	CAWRGLAGLMGEQYF
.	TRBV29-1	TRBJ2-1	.	TGCAGCGGCCTGATAAACTACAATGAGCAGTTCTTC	CSGLINYNEQFF
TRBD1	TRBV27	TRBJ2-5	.	TGTGCCAGCAGTTTCCAGGACAGGGGGCGGGTGACCCAGTACTTC	CASSFQDRGRVTQYF
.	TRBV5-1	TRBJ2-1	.	TGCGCCAGCAGCCTAGTCTTGGGGGGCAGCTCCTACAATGAGCAGTTCTTC	CASSLVLGGSSYNEQFF